Below are 23 T cell receptor beta chains sequenced from a single sample in a study of identical twins. MiXCR was run by TCRdb on the 5' RACE reads, yielding one entry per CDR3 protein. The repertoire consists of around 250,000 distinct CDR3 sequences, with approximately 5.9% occurring once and the leading ten covering approximately 15%. Separately, the same data were catalogued under a study of T cells expressing NK-cell markers.

The sequencing sample was made of CD8+ T cells sorted from blood. The receptor source for this set is a woman between 18 and 29 years old in good health.

The rearrangement links TRBV25-1 to TRBJ2-3, with D perhaps assigned TRBD1 or TRBD2 (6 bases each). The ends were cut back, 6 bases at V and 4 bases at J, with 14 bases in the middle. The CDR3 totals 14 residues. The germline V gene has CDR1 MGHDK and CDR2 SYGVNS. DNA of the CDR3: TGTGCCAGCAGAATGGGGGGCTCAGCAGATACGCAGTATTTT. Translation: CASRMGGSADTQYF.

In its sample, this clonotype was seen many times. The chain couples TRBV14 to TRBJ2-1; no clear D gene. The CDR3 contains 16 residues. The germline gives CDR1 SGHDN, CDR2 FVKESK. V lost 0 bases to trimming and J lost 2 bases, with 11 bases between them. CDR3 in amino acids: CASSQERRAPYNEQFF. DNA for the CDR3: TGTGCCAGCAGCCAAGAAAGACGCGCCCCCTACAATGAGCAGTTCTTC.

This clonotype was counted at least ten times. This chain uses TRBV7-2 with TRBJ1-5; TRBD1 agrees at 7 bases. The CDR3 runs 15 residues. Germline assignment: CDR1 SGHTA and CDR2 FQGNSA. Trimming took 1 base from V and 6 from J; bases not matched to a gene: 6. The CDR3 DNA reads TGTGCCAGCAGCTTAGAGGGGACAGTGGGTCAGCCCCAGCATTTT. Translating it yields CASSLEGTVGQPQHF.

The chain employs TRBV7-2 and TRBJ1-1; no firm D call. The CDR3 sequence is 13 residues long. V lost 1 base to trimming and J lost 11 bases, with 14 bases between them. Germline loops: CDR1 SGHTA, CDR2 FQGNSA. CDR3 protein: CASSLVSRNRAFF. For the CDR3, the DNA is TGTGCCAGCAGCTTAGTGTCGCGAAATCGGGCTTTCTTT.

This clonotype was observed a handful of times. This rearrangement joins TRBV11-2 to TRBJ1-2; no definite D call. The germline CDR1 and CDR2 sequences are SGHAT and FQNNGV. The germline V and J ends were trimmed by 5 bases and 9 bases, with 13 bases remaining between them. The CDR3 totals 12 residues. CDR3 nucleotides: TGTGCCAGCAGCAGGGATTCGCTCAGCTACACCTTC. Translation gives CASSRDSLSYTF. The full variable domain, its missing parts supplied by reference TRBV11-2 and TRBJ1-2, is EAGVAQSPRYKIIEKRQSVAFWCNPISGHATLYWYQQILGQGPKLLIQFQNNGVVDDSQLPKDRFSAERLKGVDSTLKIQPAKLEDSAVYLCASSRDSLSYTFGSGTRLTVV.

In this sample, this clonotype turned up many times. V usage is TRBV12-3 or TRBV12-4 and J usage is TRBJ2-1; D is tentatively TRBD1 or TRBD2 (5 bases each). V lost 2 bases to trimming and J lost 7 bases, with 12 bases between them. The CDR3 has 14 amino acids. The CDR3 sequence: CASSLSQGRNEQFF. CDR3 nucleotide sequence: TGTGCCAGCAGTTTAAGCCAGGGACGGAATGAGCAGTTCTTC.

This clonotype has a count of ten or more. The V call is TRBV20-1, the J call TRBJ1-4; D not resolved. From germline, CDR1 is DFQATT and CDR2 SNEGSKA (reference sequence). The CDR3 has 13 amino acids. V lost 6 bases and J 7 bases, leaving 15 bases between the germline ends. DNA for the CDR3: TGCAGTGCCCTAGATCCTTCGGGTGAAAAACTGTTTTTT. It codes for CSALDPSGEKLFF.

The CDR3 loop reads CASIAIGTEAFF. CDR3 in DNA: TGTGCCAGCATCGCCATTGGCACTGAAGCTTTCTTT. V gene TRBV6-5 combines with J gene TRBJ1-1, with D hard to call. The germline CDR1 and CDR2 sequences are MNHEY and SVGAGI. CDR3 size: 12 residues. Trimming shortened V by 7 bases and J by 4 bases, and 10 bases separated the two germline ends.

This clonotype was observed a handful of times. J is TRBJ1-6 and V is TRBV21-1. TRBV21-1 is shown as a pseudogene. The CDR3 covers 14 residues. CDR3: CASRRRRFNSPLHF. CDR3 bases: TGTGCCAGCAGGAGGAGACGTTTCAATTCACCCCTCCACTTT.

This clonotype has at least ten counts. The rearrangement joins TRBV6-2 or TRBV6-3 to TRBJ2-7; perhaps TRBD2 as D (6 bases). Germline V CDR1 and CDR2: MNHEY, SVGEGT. The CDR3 covers 13 residues. Trimming stripped 5 bases from V and 3 bases from J, with 11 bases between. The CDR3 DNA sequence: TGTGCCAGCAGTCTTGACGGGAGCTACGAGCAGTACTTC. As protein: CASSLDGSYEQYF.

This clonotype was detected only a few times. The chain uses TRBV6-1 and TRBJ2-3; TRBD1 matches at 9 bases. Trimming took 1 base from V and 2 from J; bases not matched to a gene: 4. Germline values: CDR1 MNHNS, CDR2 SASEGT. This CDR3 has 16 residues. CDR3 protein: CASSEEGQGYTDTQYF. The DNA of the CDR3 is TGTGCCAGCAGTGAAGAGGGACAGGGTTACACAGATACGCAGTATTTT.

There are many counts of this clonotype. The gene calls are TRBV5-1 and TRBJ2-7; no clear D gene. Trimming took 4 bases from V and 5 from J, leaving 16 bases between them. There are 14 residues in the CDR3. Germline V gene sequence: CDR1 SGHRS, CDR2 YFSETQ. The CDR3 sequence: CASSVAFTMDEQYF. DNA for the CDR3: TGCGCCAGCAGCGTGGCCTTTACAATGGACGAGCAGTACTTC.

This clonotype was seen ten or more times. The chain employs TRBV6-4 and TRBJ2-3, with 15 nucleotides matching TRBD2. The CDR3 covers 17 residues. The germline V gene has CDR1 MRHNA and CDR2 SNTAGT. The V and J ends lost 2 bases and 2 bases, in that order; junction bases with no gene match: 2. CDR3 sequence: CASSDGTSGGTTDTQYF. The CDR3 DNA reads as TGTGCCAGCAGTGACGGGACTAGCGGGGGGACCACAGATACGCAGTATTTT.

This clonotype was found once. This chain links TRBV7-8 with TRBJ2-1; D is undetermined. V gave up 8 bases and J gave up 8 bases, with 16 bases separating them. From germline, CDR1 is SGHVS and CDR2 FQNEAQ. The CDR3 length is 13 residues. The CDR3 bases are TGTGCCAGCCTGCCCCCGGTCCCCCATGAGCAGTTCTTC. It is translated as CASLPPVPHEQFF.

V is TRBV15 and J is TRBJ2-2, with 10 bases matching TRBD2. Germline lookup yields CDR1 LNHNV and CDR2 YYDKDF (reference sequence). CDR3 length equals 15 residues. Germline trimming cut 2 bases from V and 9 bases from J; bases unmatched to any gene: 6. As DNA, the CDR3 is TGTGCCACCAGCAGAAATAGCGGGGGGCCCCGGGAGCTGTTTTTT. Residues: CATSRNSGGPRELFF. Complete variable domain (other parts from reference TRBV15 and TRBJ2-2): DAMVIQNPRYQVTQFGKPVTLSCSQTLNHNVMYWYQQKSSQAPKLLFHYYDKDFNNEADTPDNFQSRRPNTSFCFLDIRSPGLGDTAMYLCATSRNSGGPRELFFGEGSRLTVL.

About this clonotype: The CDR3 end shows no conserved phenylalanine or tryptophan, and so a read error is likely. No DNA is shown, since the ends of the CDR3 on it are uncertain; the CDR3 is the one TCRdb lists. The chain links TRBV7-6 to TRBJ2-1; the D call TRBD2 from the table was never checked on the DNA. The CDR3 sequence runs 14 residues, both termini included. The germline CDR1 and CDR2 sequences are SGHVS and FNYEAQ. The CDR3 is CASSFATGLAGGRS.

The chain links TRBV9 to TRBJ2-1, with no clear D. This CDR3 contains 12 residues. Germline lookup yields CDR1 SGDLS and CDR2 YYNGEE. The ends were cut back, 3 bases at V and 7 bases at J, with 8 bases in the middle. The CDR3 reads CASSGGVNEQFF. The CDR3, as DNA: TGTGCCAGCAGCGGTGGTGTGAATGAGCAGTTCTTC.

This clonotype is a singleton in its sample. V gene TRBV6-2 or TRBV6-3 combines with J gene TRBJ2-7; TRBD1 matches at 10 bases. This CDR3 comprises 15 residues. Trimming cost V 6 bases and J 1 base; bases outside gene matches: 6. Germline assignment: CDR1 MNHEY and CDR2 SVGEGT. The CDR3 protein is CASRRTGGSSYEQYF. The CDR3 nucleotides read TGTGCCAGCAGACGGACAGGGGGAAGTTCCTACGAGCAGTACTTC.

This clonotype was observed at least ten times. J is TRBJ2-1 and V is TRBV9; 11 bases fit TRBD1. The CDR3 contains 17 residues. V lost 3 bases to trimming and J lost 5 bases; unmatched junction nucleotides: 10. Germline V lookup: CDR1 SGDLS, CDR2 YYNGEE. The CDR3 spells CASSARTGTGGNNEQFF. The CDR3 nucleotides are TGTGCCAGCAGCGCCAGAACCGGGACAGGGGGGAACAATGAGCAGTTCTTC.

This clonotype was observed at least ten times. The chain has TRBV12-3 or TRBV12-4 and TRBJ2-1; D may correspond to TRBD1 or TRBD2 (5 bases each). The CDR3 runs 15 residues. V was cut by 10 bases and J by 0 bases, with 16 bases left in between. The CDR3 DNA follows: TGTGCCACCCACCGGGGACGAAGCTCCTACAATGAGCAGTTCTTC. This sequence encodes CATHRGRSSYNEQFF.

This clonotype was detected many times. This chain links TRBV20-1 with TRBJ1-2; maybe TRBD1 (6 bases). V was shortened by 0 bases and J by 5 bases, with 10 bases between the two germline ends. The CDR3 runs 13 residues. Germline values: CDR1 DFQATT, CDR2 SNEGSKA (reference sequence). CDR3 residues: CSAREGAAYGYTF. CDR3 nucleotides: TGCAGTGCTAGAGAGGGGGCGGCTTATGGCTACACCTTC.

The chain has TRBV7-9 and TRBJ1-4; D unclear. The CDR3 totals 13 residues. Between the trimmed V and J ends, which lost 5 bases and 8 bases, there was a span of 12 bases. Germline assignment: CDR1 SEHNR and CDR2 FQNEAQ (reference sequence). In DNA form, the CDR3 reads TGTGCCAGCAGCCCCCCGGGAGGCGAAAAACTGTTTTTT. This gives the protein CASSPPGGEKLFF.

The gene calls are TRBV9 and TRBJ2-2, with D perhaps TRBD1 (6 bases). The CDR3 is 16 amino acids. Per germline, CDR1 SGDLS and CDR2 YYNGEE. The V gene lost 3 bases and the J gene lost 4 bases, with 16 bases spanning the gap. CDR3 sequence (DNA): TGTGCCAGCAGCGGAGGCGAGACAGGCGGCACCGGGGAGCTGTTTTTT. Protein product: CASSGGETGGTGELFF.